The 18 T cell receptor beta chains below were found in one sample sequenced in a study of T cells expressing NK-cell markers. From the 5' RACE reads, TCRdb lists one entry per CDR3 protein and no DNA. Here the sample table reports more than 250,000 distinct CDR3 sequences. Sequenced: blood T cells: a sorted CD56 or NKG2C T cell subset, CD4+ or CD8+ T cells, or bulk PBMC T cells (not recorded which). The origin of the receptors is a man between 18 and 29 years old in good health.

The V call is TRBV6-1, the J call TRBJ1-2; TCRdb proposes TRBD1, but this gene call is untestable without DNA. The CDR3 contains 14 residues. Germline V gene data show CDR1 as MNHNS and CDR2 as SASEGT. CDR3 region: CASSKGGTGYGYTF.

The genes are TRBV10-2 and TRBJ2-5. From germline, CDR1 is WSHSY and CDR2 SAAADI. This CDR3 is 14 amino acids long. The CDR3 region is CASSESRGQETQYF.

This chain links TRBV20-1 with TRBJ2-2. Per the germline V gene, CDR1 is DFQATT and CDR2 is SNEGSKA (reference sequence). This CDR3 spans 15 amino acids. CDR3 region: CSGLDPTRNTGELFF.

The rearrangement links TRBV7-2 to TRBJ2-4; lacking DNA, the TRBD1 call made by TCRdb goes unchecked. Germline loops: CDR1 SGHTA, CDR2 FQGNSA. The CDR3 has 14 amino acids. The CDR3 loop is CASSLSGMMNIQYF. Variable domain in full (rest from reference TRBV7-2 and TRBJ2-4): GAGVSQSPSNKVTEKGKDVELRCDPISGHTALYWYRQSLGQGLEFLIYFQGNSAPDKSGLPSDRFSAERTGGSVSTLTIQRTQQEDSAVYLCASSLSGMMNIQYFGAGTRLSVL.

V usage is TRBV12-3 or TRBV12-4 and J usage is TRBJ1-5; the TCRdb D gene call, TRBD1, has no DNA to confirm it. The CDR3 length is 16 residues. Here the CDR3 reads CASSPNRGVSNQPQHF.

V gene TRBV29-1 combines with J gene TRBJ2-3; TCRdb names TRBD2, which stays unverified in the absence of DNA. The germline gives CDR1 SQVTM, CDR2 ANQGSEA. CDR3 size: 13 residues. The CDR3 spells CSVEEGGTDTQYF.

CDR3 residues: CSASPRYNEQFF. The rearrangement links TRBV20-1 to TRBJ2-1; TCRdb's D call of TRBD1 is untestable without DNA. This CDR3 is built from 12 residues. Germline V gene data show CDR1 as DFQATT and CDR2 as SNEGSKA (reference sequence).

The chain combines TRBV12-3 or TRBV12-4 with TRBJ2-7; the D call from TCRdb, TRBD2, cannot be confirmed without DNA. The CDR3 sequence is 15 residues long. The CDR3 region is CASSASDKISYEQYF.

The CDR3 sequence: CAISQGSSYGYTF. The gene calls are TRBV12-3 or TRBV12-4 and TRBJ1-2; the D gene TCRdb calls, TRBD1, cannot be checked with no DNA. This CDR3 comprises 13 residues.

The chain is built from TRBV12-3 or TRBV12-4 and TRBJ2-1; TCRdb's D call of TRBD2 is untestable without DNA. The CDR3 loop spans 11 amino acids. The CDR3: CASLARNEQFF.

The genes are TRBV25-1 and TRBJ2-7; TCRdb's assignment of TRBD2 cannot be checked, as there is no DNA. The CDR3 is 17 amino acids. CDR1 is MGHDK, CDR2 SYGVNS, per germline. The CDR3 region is CASSEGLAGGLAYEQYF.

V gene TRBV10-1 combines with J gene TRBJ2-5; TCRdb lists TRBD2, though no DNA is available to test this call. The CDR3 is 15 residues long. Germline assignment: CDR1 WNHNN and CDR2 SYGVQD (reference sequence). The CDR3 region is CASSESGGVGETQYF.

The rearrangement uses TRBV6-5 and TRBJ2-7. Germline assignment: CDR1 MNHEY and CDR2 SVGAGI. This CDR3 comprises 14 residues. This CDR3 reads CASSYSRISYEQYF.

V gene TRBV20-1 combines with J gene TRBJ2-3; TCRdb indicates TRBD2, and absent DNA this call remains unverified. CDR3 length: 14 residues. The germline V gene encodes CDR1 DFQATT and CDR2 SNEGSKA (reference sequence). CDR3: CSATRDSGTDTQYF.

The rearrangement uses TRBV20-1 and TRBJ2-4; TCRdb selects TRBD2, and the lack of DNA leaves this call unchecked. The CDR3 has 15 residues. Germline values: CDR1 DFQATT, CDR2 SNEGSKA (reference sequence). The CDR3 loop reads CSAPRGSGRGDIQYF.

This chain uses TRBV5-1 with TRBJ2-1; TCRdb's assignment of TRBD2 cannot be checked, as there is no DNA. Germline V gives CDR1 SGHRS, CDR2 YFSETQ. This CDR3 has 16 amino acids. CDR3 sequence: CASSPSLASSPTGQFF.

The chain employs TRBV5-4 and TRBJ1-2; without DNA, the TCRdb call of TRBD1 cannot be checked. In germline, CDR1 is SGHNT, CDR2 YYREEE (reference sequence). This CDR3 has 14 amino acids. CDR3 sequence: CASSLEPGHYGYTF.

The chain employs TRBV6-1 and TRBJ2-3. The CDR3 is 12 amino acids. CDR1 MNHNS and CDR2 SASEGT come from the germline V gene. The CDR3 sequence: CASSEVGDTQYF.